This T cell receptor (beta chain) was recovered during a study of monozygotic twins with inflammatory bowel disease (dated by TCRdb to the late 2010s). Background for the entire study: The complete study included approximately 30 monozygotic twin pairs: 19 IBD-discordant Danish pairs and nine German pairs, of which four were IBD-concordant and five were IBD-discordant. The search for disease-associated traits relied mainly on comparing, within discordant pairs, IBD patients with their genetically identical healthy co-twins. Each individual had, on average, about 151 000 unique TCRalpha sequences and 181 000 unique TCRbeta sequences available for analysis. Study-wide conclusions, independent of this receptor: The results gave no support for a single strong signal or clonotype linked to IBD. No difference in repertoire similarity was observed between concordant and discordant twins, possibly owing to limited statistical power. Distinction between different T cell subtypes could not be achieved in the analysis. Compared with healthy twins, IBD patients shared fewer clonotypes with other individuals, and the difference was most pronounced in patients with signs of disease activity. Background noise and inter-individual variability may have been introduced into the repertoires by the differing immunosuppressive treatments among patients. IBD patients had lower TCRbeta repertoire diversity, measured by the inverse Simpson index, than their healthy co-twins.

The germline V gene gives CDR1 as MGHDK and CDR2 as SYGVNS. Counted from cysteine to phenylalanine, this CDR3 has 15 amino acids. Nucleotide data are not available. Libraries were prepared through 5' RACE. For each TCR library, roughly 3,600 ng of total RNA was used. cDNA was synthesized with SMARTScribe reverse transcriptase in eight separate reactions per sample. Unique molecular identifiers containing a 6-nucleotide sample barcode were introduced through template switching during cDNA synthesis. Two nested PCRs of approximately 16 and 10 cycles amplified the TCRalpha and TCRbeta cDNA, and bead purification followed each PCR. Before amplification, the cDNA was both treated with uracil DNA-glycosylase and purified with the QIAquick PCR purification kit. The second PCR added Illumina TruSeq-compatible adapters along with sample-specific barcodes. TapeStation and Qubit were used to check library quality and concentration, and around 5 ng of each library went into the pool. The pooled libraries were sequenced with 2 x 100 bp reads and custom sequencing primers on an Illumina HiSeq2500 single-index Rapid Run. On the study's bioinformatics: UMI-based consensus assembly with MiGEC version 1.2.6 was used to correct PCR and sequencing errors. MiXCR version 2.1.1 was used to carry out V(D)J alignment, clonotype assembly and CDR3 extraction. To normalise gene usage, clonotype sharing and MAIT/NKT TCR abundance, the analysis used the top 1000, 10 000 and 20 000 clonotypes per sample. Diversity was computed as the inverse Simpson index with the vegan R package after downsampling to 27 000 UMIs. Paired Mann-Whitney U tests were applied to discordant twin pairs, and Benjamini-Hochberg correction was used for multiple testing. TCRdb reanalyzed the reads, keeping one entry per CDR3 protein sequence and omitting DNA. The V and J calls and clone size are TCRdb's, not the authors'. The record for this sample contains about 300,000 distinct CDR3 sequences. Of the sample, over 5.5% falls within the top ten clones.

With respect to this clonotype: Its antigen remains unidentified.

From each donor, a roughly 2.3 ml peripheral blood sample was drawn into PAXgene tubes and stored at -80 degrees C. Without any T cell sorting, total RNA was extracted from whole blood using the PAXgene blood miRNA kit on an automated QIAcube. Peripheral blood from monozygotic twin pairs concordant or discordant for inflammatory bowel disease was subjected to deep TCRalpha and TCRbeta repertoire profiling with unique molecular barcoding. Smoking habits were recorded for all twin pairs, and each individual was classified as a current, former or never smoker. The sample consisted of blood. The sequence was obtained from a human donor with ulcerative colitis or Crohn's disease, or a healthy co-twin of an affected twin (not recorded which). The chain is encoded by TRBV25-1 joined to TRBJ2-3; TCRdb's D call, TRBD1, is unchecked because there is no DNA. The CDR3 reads CASRWGHSNPDTQYF.